These 30 T cell receptor beta chains originate from one sample sequenced in a study of shared clonotypes between healthy human individuals. Repertoires were generated with immunoSEQ multiplex PCR, while TCRdb's copy carries only in-frame clones and drops some. The table has some 2,400,000 clones, around 95% seen once. Sequences were obtained from naive CD4+ T cells sorted from blood. This sample's subset: CD45RA+ positively selected. The source of these receptors is a man aged 18 to 35 in good health.

The CDR3, as DNA: TGCGCCAGCAGCCCGGCGCCGGGACTAGCGGGAGCAGGCTACGAGCAGTACTTC. Translated: CASSPAPGLAGAGYEQYF. This rearrangement joins TRBV4-1 to TRBJ2-7; TRBD2 aligns across 14 bases. Trimming at V came to 4 bases and at J to 3 bases, leaving 11 bases not matched to a gene. This CDR3 is 18 amino acids long. The germline CDR1 and CDR2 sequences are MGHRA and YSYEKL.

On this clone: Other DNA sequences in the same sample also yield this CDR3. The chain joins TRBV9 to TRBJ2-5; D ambiguous. The CDR3 is made up of 14 amino acids. V lost 2 bases, J lost 1 base, and 9 bases lay in between. From germline, CDR1 is SGDLS and CDR2 YYNGEE. The CDR3 nucleotides read TGTGCCAGCAGCGTCGGCCAGAGCCAAGAGACCCAGTACTTC. It yields the protein CASSVGQSQETQYF. Full variable domain (outside the CDR3, taken from reference TRBV9 and TRBJ2-5): DSGVTQTPKHLITATGQRVTLRCSPRSGDLSVYWYQQSLDQGLQFLIQYYNGEERAKGNILERFSAQQFPDLHSELNLSSLELGDSALYFCASSVGQSQETQYFGPGTRLLVL.

The V call is TRBV2, the J call TRBJ2-1; TRBD2 matches 10 bases. Trimming at V came to 8 bases and at J to 6 bases, leaving 13 bases not matched to a gene. The CDR3 has 16 amino acids. Per germline, CDR1 SNHLY and CDR2 FYNNEI. The CDR3 loop is CASLEVASGSFNEQFF. The CDR3 bases are TGTGCCAGCCTTGAAGTAGCTAGCGGGAGTTTCAATGAGCAGTTCTTC.

This chain joins TRBV6-5 and TRBJ2-7, with 7 positions matching TRBD1. Looked up from germline, CDR1 is MNHEY and CDR2 is SVGAGI. V lost 4 bases to trimming and J lost 3 bases; unmatched junction nucleotides: 6. This CDR3 comprises 14 residues. The CDR3 DNA reads as TGTGCCAGCAGTTCCCGGACAGGCGGCTACGAGCAGTACTTC. Amino acids: CASSSRTGGYEQYF.

This clone was detected only once. V gene TRBV5-1 combines with J gene TRBJ2-6; the D is unclear. Germline V gives CDR1 SGHRS, CDR2 YFSETQ. The CDR3 runs 17 residues. The V and J ends lost 6 bases and 0 bases respectively, with 16 bases between them. The CDR3 reads CASTMDVTSSGANVLTF. CDR3 coding DNA: TGCGCCAGCACCATGGACGTAACCAGCTCTGGGGCCAACGTCCTGACTTTC.

Details on this clone: Different DNA sequences within this sample yield the same CDR3. The chain recombines TRBV5-1 with TRBJ1-4; 7 positions match TRBD1. Per the germline V gene, CDR1 is SGHRS and CDR2 is YFSETQ. The CDR3 contains 14 residues. V trimming: 3 bases; J trimming: 5 bases; junction bases outside the gene matches: 4. This CDR3 is CASSSGTVNEKLFF. The DNA of the CDR3 is TGCGCCAGCAGCTCCGGGACAGTAAATGAAAAACTGTTTTTT.

This chain links TRBV18 with TRBJ2-1; TRBD1 matches at 9 bases. With 3 bases clipped from V and 7 bases from J, the junction kept 1 base outside the gene matches. CDR3 length equals 13 residues. Germline V gene data show CDR1 as KGHSH and CDR2 as LQKENI. CDR3 in DNA: TGTGCCAGCTCACCGGGACAGGGAAATGAGCAGTTCTTC. Its translation: CASSPGQGNEQFF. Filled out from reference TRBV18 and TRBJ2-1, the complete variable domain reads NAGVMQNPRHLVRRRGQEARLRCSPMKGHSHVYWYRQLPEEGLKFMVYLQKENIIDESGMPKERFSAEFPKEGPSILRIQQVVRGDSAAYFCASSPGQGNEQFFGPGTRLTVL.

The chain uses TRBV5-1 and TRBJ2-1; TRBD2 might be the D (5 bases). V lost 4 bases and J lost 4, with 18 bases in between. The germline V gene encodes CDR1 SGHRS and CDR2 YFSETQ. The CDR3 has 16 amino acids. CDR3: CASSVDGGSSYNEQFF. CDR3 nucleotides: TGCGCCAGCAGCGTTGACGGAGGTTCTTCTTACAATGAGCAGTTCTTC.

Points on this clone: Other DNA sequences within the sample encode an identical CDR3. The chain has TRBV5-1 and TRBJ2-7; D is possibly TRBD1 (7 bases). The CDR3 sequence is 14 residues long. V lost 0 bases to trimming and J lost 3 bases, with 10 bases between them. Germline V lookup: CDR1 SGHRS, CDR2 YFSETQ. CDR3 bases: TGCGCCAGCAGCTTGGACAGGGGACTCTACGAGCAGTACTTC. The encoded protein is CASSLDRGLYEQYF.

V gene TRBV6-6 combines with J gene TRBJ2-7; D not certain. Trimming took 4 bases from V and 0 from J, leaving 7 bases between them. The V gene's germline CDR1 is MNHNY and CDR2 SVGAGI (reference sequence). There are 13 residues in the CDR3. Here the CDR3 reads CASSFITSYEQYF. The CDR3 coding sequence is TGTGCCAGCAGTTTTATAACCTCCTACGAGCAGTACTTC.

This sequence joins TRBV5-6 and TRBJ1-6; 7 nucleotides agree with TRBD1. This CDR3 contains 14 residues. Per the germline V gene, CDR1 is SGHDT and CDR2 is YYEEEE. V shed 3 bases and J 6 bases; nucleotides not matched to a gene: 3. The CDR3 region has the DNA TGTGCCAGCAGCTCGAGACAGGGTAATTCACCCCTCCACTTT. Its translation: CASSSRQGNSPLHF. The full variable domain, rest sourced from reference TRBV5-6 and TRBJ1-6, is DAGVTQSPTHLIKTRGQQVTLRCSPKSGHDTVSWYQQALGQGPQFIFQYYEEEERQRGNFPDRFSGHQFPNYSSELNVNALLLGDSALYLCASSSRQGNSPLHFGNGTRLTVT.

The chain recombines TRBV4-1 with TRBJ1-6, with 8 bases fitting TRBD1. CDR1 is MGHRA and CDR2 is YSYEKL in the germline V gene. This CDR3 spans 16 amino acids. The V segment lost 5 bases and the J segment 5 bases; nucleotides outside the gene matches: 8. CDR3 nucleotide sequence: TGCGCCAGCAGCTCAACCGACAGGGGAGATAATTCACCCCTCCACTTT. Translated, it gives CASSSTDRGDNSPLHF.

J is TRBJ1-1 and V is TRBV5-4; D uncertain. The CDR3 contains 12 residues. Trimming took off 4 bases at V and 1 base at J, with 5 bases between the two ends. Germline lookup yields CDR1 SGHNT and CDR2 YYREEE (reference sequence). CDR3 nucleotides: TGTGCCAGCAGCGGGTGGAACACTGAAGCTTTCTTT. Translating it yields CASSGWNTEAFF.

This rearrangement joins TRBV27 to TRBJ2-5, with D uncertain. Germline V gene lookup returns CDR1 MNHEY and CDR2 SMNVEV (reference sequence). V lost 3 bases, J lost 1 base, and 6 bases lay in between. The CDR3 is made up of 13 amino acids. In DNA form, the CDR3 reads TGTGCCAGCAGTTTTTACTTCCAAGAGACCCAGTACTTC. Its protein is CASSFYFQETQYF.

The chain recombines TRBV18 with TRBJ2-6; unclear D gene. CDR3 length equals 17 residues. CDR1 KGHSH and CDR2 LQKENI come from the germline V gene. V lost 5 bases and J 1 base, leaving 15 bases between the germline ends. CDR3 bases: TGTGCCAGCTCAGGATGGACCGCGGATTCTGGGGCCAACGTCCTGACTTTC. As protein: CASSGWTADSGANVLTF.

In this sample, this clone turned up once. The J gene is TRBJ2-7, the V gene TRBV18; D unresolved. From germline, CDR1 is KGHSH and CDR2 LQKENI. There are 13 residues in the CDR3. Deletions cut 4 bases from V and 6 bases from J, with 13 bases between. CDR3 residues: CASSLISTTEQYF. CDR3 bases: TGTGCCAGCTCACTGATTTCAACCACCGAGCAGTACTTC.

The gene calls are TRBV6-6 and TRBJ1-1; D perhaps matches TRBD1 (5 bases). Germline loops: CDR1 MNHNY, CDR2 SVGAGI (reference sequence). The CDR3 loop spans 15 amino acids. Trimming shortened V by 2 bases and J by 4 bases, and 14 bases separated the two germline ends. CDR3 sequence reads: CASSYGRSGGTEAFF. CDR3 nucleotide sequence: TGTGCCAGCAGTTACGGGCGGTCCGGGGGCACTGAAGCTTTCTTT.

The rearrangement uses TRBV5-6 and TRBJ2-7; D uncertain. With 2 bases removed from V and 2 bases from J, the gap between germline ends came to 8 bases. Looked up from germline, CDR1 is SGHDT and CDR2 is YYEEEE. This CDR3 spans 13 amino acids. This CDR3 is CASSLPETYEQYF. CDR3 coding DNA: TGTGCCAGCAGCTTACCGGAGACCTACGAGCAGTACTTC. The full variable domain, completed using reference TRBV5-6 and TRBJ2-7, is DAGVTQSPTHLIKTRGQQVTLRCSPKSGHDTVSWYQQALGQGPQFIFQYYEEEERQRGNFPDRFSGHQFPNYSSELNVNALLLGDSALYLCASSLPETYEQYFGPGTRLTVT.

Concerning this clone: The sample holds other DNA sequences that translate to the same CDR3. V gene TRBV6-1 combines with J gene TRBJ1-2; D remains ambiguous. Trimming cost V 2 bases and J 5 bases, with 6 bases left between them. The CDR3 has 12 amino acids. Germline CDR1 reads MNHNS; CDR2 reads SASEGT. The CDR3 nucleotides are TGTGCCAGCAGTGAATTGAGTTATGGCTACACCTTC. This gives the protein CASSELSYGYTF.

This sequence joins TRBV7-2 and TRBJ1-6; tentative D call: TRBD1 (6 bases). This CDR3 is built from 15 residues. Between the trimmed V and J ends, which lost 2 bases and 6 bases, there was a span of 11 bases. Germline loops: CDR1 SGHTA, CDR2 FQGNSA. The CDR3 DNA reads as TGTGCCAGCAGCTTAATGGGGGGCAGTAATTCACCCCTCCACTTT. This codes for CASSLMGGSNSPLHF.

The V gene is TRBV6-1, the J gene TRBJ2-7, with unresolved D. Per the germline V gene, CDR1 is MNHNS and CDR2 is SASEGT. The germline V and J ends were trimmed by 0 bases and 2 bases, with 8 bases remaining between them. The CDR3 contains 14 residues. The CDR3, as DNA: TGTGCCAGCAGTGAAGCGCTTCAACCCTACGAGCAGTACTTC. Protein sequence: CASSEALQPYEQYF.

The rearrangement joins TRBV7-2 to TRBJ2-7; D unclear. This CDR3 contains 12 residues. Trimming took off 4 bases at V and 3 bases at J, with 7 bases between the two ends. Germline lookup yields CDR1 SGHTA and CDR2 FQGNSA. This CDR3 reads CASSSTIYEQYF. CDR3 nucleotides: TGTGCCAGCAGCTCTACTATCTACGAGCAGTACTTC.

Details on this clone: Other DNA sequences from this sample encode an identical CDR3 as well. V and J are TRBV9 and TRBJ2-1; D not certain. Deletions cut 0 bases from V and 0 bases from J, with 4 bases between. Looked up from germline, CDR1 is SGDLS and CDR2 is YYNGEE. The CDR3 loop spans 14 amino acids. CDR3 amino acids: CASSVGVSYNEQFF. In DNA, the CDR3 is TGTGCCAGCAGCGTAGGAGTCTCCTACAATGAGCAGTTCTTC.

The chain uses TRBV7-2 and TRBJ2-5; weak D call: TRBD1 (6 bases). Trimming left V 5 bases short and J 0 bases short, with 10 bases between. The CDR3 covers 14 residues. Germline values: CDR1 SGHTA, CDR2 FQGNSA. The CDR3 DNA follows: TGTGCCAGCAGCCAAGACAGGTACCAAGAGACCCAGTACTTC. It codes for CASSQDRYQETQYF.

V gene TRBV5-1 combines with J gene TRBJ2-5; 8 positions match TRBD2. CDR3 size: 18 residues. With 4 bases clipped from V and 5 bases from J, the junction kept 19 bases outside the gene matches. Per the germline V gene, CDR1 is SGHRS and CDR2 is YFSETQ. The CDR3 region has the DNA TGCGCCAGCAGCCCCCAGTTCGTGGCGGGGGGAATTTGGGAGACCCAGTACTTC. Protein product: CASSPQFVAGGIWETQYF.

This sequence joins TRBV5-1 and TRBJ2-7, with 8 positions matching TRBD1. The ends lost 4 bases at V and 7 bases at J; junction bases unmatched: 10. Per the germline V gene, CDR1 is SGHRS and CDR2 is YFSETQ. The CDR3 loop spans 14 amino acids. The CDR3 spells CASSLQGEAGEQYF. For the CDR3, the DNA is TGCGCCAGCAGCCTACAGGGGGAGGCGGGTGAGCAGTACTTC.

This rearrangement joins TRBV2 to TRBJ1-4; 8 positions agree with TRBD1. CDR1 and CDR2 (germline): SNHLY, FYNNEI. Trimming removed 1 base from V and 5 bases from J; junction bases left unmatched: 9. The CDR3 has 17 residues. CDR3 in amino acids: CASSEGTGKGGNEKLFF. The CDR3 nucleotides are TGTGCCAGCAGTGAAGGGACAGGGAAAGGGGGGAATGAAAAACTGTTTTTT. The full variable domain, in which reference TRBV2 and TRBJ1-4 provide the parts outside the CDR3, is EPEVTQTPSHQVTQMGQEVILRCVPISNHLYFYWYRQILGQKVEFLVSFYNNEISEKSEIFDDQFSVERPDGSNFTLKIRSTKLEDSAMYFCASSEGTGKGGNEKLFFGSGTQLSVL.

This clone was observed a single time. Germline and junction disagree at one end, which may indicate a read error. The gene calls are TRBV7-7 and TRBJ2-5; weak D call: TRBD2 (7 bases). This CDR3 has 16 residues. In germline, CDR1 is SSHAT, CDR2 FNYEAQ (reference sequence). CDR3 amino acids: CASSLARGAGQETQYF. CDR3 DNA: TGTGCTAGCAGCTTAGCTCGGGGGGCCGGGCAAGAGACCCAGTACTTC.

For this clone: This specimen includes other DNA sequences encoding the same CDR3. The gene calls are TRBV6-5 and TRBJ2-1; D not certain. Germline V CDR1 and CDR2: MNHEY, SVGAGI. V lost 2 bases to trimming and J lost 5 bases, with 7 bases between them. The CDR3 covers 13 residues. The CDR3 here is CASSYTKDNEQFF. CDR3 bases: TGTGCCAGCAGTTACACCAAGGACAATGAGCAGTTCTTC.

The rearrangement uses TRBV27 and TRBJ2-2; the D call may be TRBD1 or TRBD2 (5 bases each). This CDR3 has 17 residues. CDR1 is MNHEY, CDR2 SMNVEV, per germline (reference sequence). V was cut by 4 bases and J by 7 bases, with 22 bases left in between. The CDR3 spells CASSSFSGTFRSGELFF. In DNA, the CDR3 is TGTGCCAGCAGTTCATTCTCCGGGACCTTTCGGAGCGGGGAGCTGTTTTTT.